This is a list of T cell receptor beta chains from one sample in a study of control samples from healthy donors and cancer patients. The repertoire was sequenced with immunoSEQ multiplex PCR; TCRdb's copy has only in-frame clones and lacks some. The table has roughly 32,000 clones, roughly nine tenths seen once. The sequenced sample consisted of PBMCs. Receptors were obtained from a woman in her thirties or forties with lung cancer. Each CDR3 is given with its conserved first and last residue. The order of the fields is clone size, D gene, J gene, V gene, CDR3 protein, CDR3 DNA. D genes are given only for firm matches. The listing skips clone size in some rows; elsewhere it reads once, few, many or a size class.

>-|-|TRBJ2-7|TRBV6-6
CASSPGTTPHEQYF
TGTGCCAGCAGTCCCGGGACCACCCCCCACGAGCAGTACTTC
>-|-|TRBJ1-5|TRBV4-2
CASSREVGNQPQHF
TGTGCCAGCAGCCGAGAAGTCGGCAATCAGCCCCAGCATTTT
>-|-|TRBJ1-4|TRBV3-1/TRBV3-2
CASSQDPPSTNEKLFF
TGTGCCAGCAGCCAAGATCCGCCCTCAACTAATGAAAAACTGTTTTTT
>-|-|TRBJ1-2|TRBV7-9
CASSLSLGGYTF
TGTGCCAGCAGCTTATCGCTGGGGGGCTACACCTTC
>-|-|TRBJ2-2|TRBV28
CASSLSGKAGELFF
TGTGCCAGCAGTTTATCGGGGAAAGCCGGGGAGCTGTTTTTT
>-|TRBD1|TRBJ2-7|TRBV19
CASSPGTGSYEQYF
TGTGCCAGTAGTCCCGGGACAGGGTCCTACGAGCAGTACTTC
>-|-|TRBJ1-4|TRBV12-2
CASRLAIQGANEKLFF
TGTGCAAGTCGCTTAGCGATACAGGGGGCTAATGAAAAACTGTTTTTT
>-|TRBD2|TRBJ2-3|TRBV5-1
CASSLARTSDRTDTQYF
TGCGCCAGCAGCTTGGCCAGGACTAGCGACCGTACAGATACGCAGTATTTT
>-|-|TRBJ2-3|TRBV5-4
CASSLALGQSSTDTQYF
TGTGCCAGCAGCTTGGCCCTTGGACAGTCTAGCACAGATACGCAGTATTTT
>-|TRBD1|TRBJ1-6|TRBV25-1
CASKDRGHGSPLHF
TGTGCCAGCAAGGACAGGGGGCATGGTTCACCCCTCCACTTT
>-|TRBD2|TRBJ2-6|TRBV2
CASSEARGVRANVLTF
TGTGCCAGCAGTGAAGCGCGGGGGGTAAGGGCCAACGTCCTGACTTTC
>-|-|TRBJ1-2|TRBV5-4
CASSLEEGLLGYGYTF
TGTGCCAGCAGCTTGGAGGAGGGACTGCTTGGCTATGGCTACACCTTC
>-|-|TRBJ2-1|TRBV11-1
CASSPGYSYNEQFF
TGTGCCAGCAGCCCCGGGTACTCCTACAATGAGCAGTTCTTC
>-|TRBD2|TRBJ2-5|TRBV24-1
CATKEGTSGDLQETQYF
TGTGCCACCAAAGAAGGGACTAGCGGCGACCTACAAGAGACCCAGTACTTC
>once|-|TRBJ2-7|TRBV6-1
CASSEAHRPPGEQYF
TGTGCCAGCAGTGAAGCACACAGGCCTCCAGGGGAGCAGTACTTC